A selection of T cell receptor beta chains follows, all from one sample in a study of glioma-infiltrating T cells after dendritic cell vaccination. The data were produced by immunoSEQ multiplex PCR, yet TCRdb's version contains in-frame clones alone and is incomplete. There are 90,000 to 110,000 clones in the sample; roughly 89% occur only once, and 2.5% to 3.5% lies in the top ten. Material: blood, obtained after dendritic cell vaccination. The receptors stem from a human donor with glioblastoma. CDR3s include the opening cysteine and the closing phenylalanine or tryptophan. D genes are given only for firm matches. Only part of the rows carry a size: once, few, many, or a class if the clone is expanded.

v_call,j_call,d_call,clone_size,cdr3_nt,cdr3_aa
TRBV9,TRBJ2-7,TRBD2,NA,TGTGCCAGCAGCGCGGGACTAGCGGGGGGCGAGCAGTACTTC,CASSAGLAGGEQYF
TRBV6-1,TRBJ1-6,TRBD1,NA,TGTGCCAGCGGTGAGACAGGGGTTTCACCCCTCCACTTT,CASGETGVSPLHF
TRBV4-1,TRBJ2-7,TRBD2,NA,TGCGCCAGCAGCCCCGGGGGGGGCGCCTCCCCGCTCGAGCAGTACTTC,CASSPGGGASPLEQYF
TRBV5-6,TRBJ1-1,TRBD1,NA,TGTGCCAGCAGCTTTTATACAGGGGCGACTGAAGCTTTCTTT,CASSFYTGATEAFF
TRBV6-6,TRBJ2-7,NA,NA,TGTGCCAGCAGTCGAACCAGGACTGGAAGTAACGAGCAGTACTTC,CASSRTRTGSNEQYF
TRBV18,TRBJ2-5,NA,NA,TGTGCCAGCTCACGTTCGCGGGGAGAGACCCAGTACTTC,CASSRSRGETQYF
TRBV4-2,TRBJ1-2,TRBD1,NA,TGTGCCAGCAGCCAAGACGAGAAAAGGGGGCTTTATGGCTACACCTTC,CASSQDEKRGLYGYTF
TRBV2,TRBJ1-6,NA,once,TGTGCCAGCAGACTACAGGTTTCCTATAATTCACCCCTCCACTTT,CASRLQVSYNSPLHF
TRBV25-1,TRBJ1-4,TRBD1,NA,TGTGCCAGCAGTTGGACAGGGGGAGGGAATGAAAAACTGTTTTTT,CASSWTGGGNEKLFF
TRBV5-4,TRBJ2-2,TRBD2,NA,TGTGCCAGCAGCCGTCGACTAGCGGGAAACACCGGGGAGCTGTTTTTT,CASSRRLAGNTGELFF
TRBV25-1,TRBJ2-3,NA,NA,TGTGCCAGCAGTGAAGGTAGGGGCGAAACAGATACGCAGTATTTT,CASSEGRGETDTQYF
TRBV7-9,TRBJ2-6,TRBD2,NA,TGTGCCAGCATCGCTTGGGGGAGGGGAGCCGGGGCCAACGTCCTGACTTTC,CASIAWGRGAGANVLTF
TRBV27,TRBJ2-7,TRBD1,NA,TGTGCCAGCAGCGTTGGGCCAAACAGGGGGCAGGAGCAGTACTTC,CASSVGPNRGQEQYF
TRBV2,TRBJ2-5,TRBD2,NA,TGTGCCAGCGAAAGAGCGGGGGGGCCTGGAGAGACCCAGTACTTC,CASERAGGPGETQYF
TRBV6-6,TRBJ2-7,TRBD1,NA,TGTGCCAGCAGTTACGCTCCGGGACAGGAAGCCTCCAAGCAGTACTTC,CASSYAPGQEASKQYF
TRBV9,TRBJ1-1,NA,NA,TGTGCCAGCAGCGACAGGGAGACGAGCACTGAAGCTTTCTTT,CASSDRETSTEAFF
TRBV28,TRBJ1-1,NA,NA,TGTGCCAGCAGTTTAGAGACAGTGAACACTGAAGCTTTCTTT,CASSLETVNTEAFF
TRBV7-3,TRBJ2-5,TRBD1,NA,TGTGCCAGCAGCACGGACAGGGGCGGGACCCAGTACTTC,CASSTDRGGTQYF
TRBV10-3,TRBJ1-6,NA,NA,TGTGCCATCTCAACAGGGAGGGATTCACCCCTCCACTTT,CAISTGRDSPLHF
TRBV5-1,TRBJ1-1,NA,NA,TGCGCCACCAAGGGGACTTTGAACACTGAAGCTTTCTTT,CATKGTLNTEAFF
TRBV28,TRBJ2-5,TRBD1,NA,TGTGCCAGCAGTGCCCGGGACAGAGAGACCCAGTACTTC,CASSARDRETQYF
TRBV5-1,TRBJ2-1,NA,NA,TGCGCCAGCAGCTTTGGACAGAGATACAATGAGCAGTTCTTC,CASSFGQRYNEQFF
TRBV27,TRBJ1-4,TRBD1,NA,TGTGCCAGCAGTTCGCCGACCTTGACAGGGGTTGATGAAAAACTGTTTTTT,CASSSPTLTGVDEKLFF
TRBV27,TRBJ1-4,NA,NA,TGTGCCAGCAGTTTAGCGGGGGCTTATGAAAAACTGTTTTTT,CASSLAGAYEKLFF
TRBV7-3,TRBJ1-5,TRBD1,NA,TGTGCCAGCAGCTTGTCGACAGGGCACCCCCAGCATTTT,CASSLSTGHPQHF
TRBV19,TRBJ1-4,NA,NA,TGTGCCAGTGAGGGGGTACAAAGTGAAAAACTGTTTTTT,CASEGVQSEKLFF
TRBV5-5,TRBJ2-5,TRBD2,few,TGTGCCAGCAGCTTAAGGACTAGCGGCCAAGAGACCCAGTACTTC,CASSLRTSGQETQYF
TRBV5-1,TRBJ2-2,NA,NA,TGCGCCAGCAGCGGAGGGGACACCGGGGAGCTGTTTTTT,CASSGGDTGELFF
TRBV27,TRBJ2-1,TRBD1,few,TGTGCCAGCAGTTTAGTCGACAGGGGTAATGAGCAGTTCTTC,CASSLVDRGNEQFF
TRBV2,TRBJ2-2,NA,NA,TGTGCCAGCAGTGAAGCATCCAGGGGTGGCGGGGAGCTGTTTTTT,CASSEASRGGGELFF
TRBV5-1,TRBJ2-6,TRBD1,NA,TGCGCCAGCAGCGTCACGGGACAGGTGGGCTCTGGGGCCAACGTCCTGACTTTC,CASSVTGQVGSGANVLTF
TRBV5-1,TRBJ1-1,TRBD1,NA,TGCGCCAGCAGCTTGGAAATGACAGGGGGCACTGAAGCTTTCTTT,CASSLEMTGGTEAFF
TRBV7-9,TRBJ2-3,NA,NA,TGTGCCAGCAGCTTAGCCATCTTCCAGGGTATTACAGATACGCAGTATTTT,CASSLAIFQGITDTQYF
TRBV29-1,TRBJ2-7,TRBD1,NA,TGCAGCGTTGAAGCCGCCGGGACAGGCTACGAGCAGTACTTC,CSVEAAGTGYEQYF
TRBV10-3,TRBJ1-2,NA,NA,TGTGCCATCAGTGAGTCCGAGAGGAGGGCCGATGGCTACACCTTC,CAISESERRADGYTF
TRBV9,TRBJ2-7,NA,NA,TGTGCCAGCAGCGTATCGGGGTCCGGCGAGCAGTACTTC,CASSVSGSGEQYF
TRBV7-9,TRBJ2-2,NA,NA,TGTGCCAGCAGCCCCGGGGGTTCGAACACCGGGGAGCTGTTTTTT,CASSPGGSNTGELFF
TRBV5-5,TRBJ1-5,TRBD1,NA,TGTGCCAGCAGCTTGGGAGGGGGCAGTCAGCCCCAGCATTTT,CASSLGGGSQPQHF
TRBV5-4,TRBJ1-6,NA,NA,TGTGCCAGCGGATTACAGGGAGAGGATTCACCCCTCCACTTT,CASGLQGEDSPLHF
TRBV11-2,TRBJ2-5,NA,NA,TGTGCCAGCACCCCCGGAGATGGAAACCAAGAGACCCAGTACTTC,CASTPGDGNQETQYF
TRBV5-1,TRBJ2-7,TRBD2,NA,TGCGCCAGCAGCTTGGGAGCGGGACCCTACGAGCAGTACTTC,CASSLGAGPYEQYF